The T cell receptor (beta chain) under discussion was sequenced for a study of shared clonotypes between healthy human individuals. The study's findings and limits: Owing to a small donor count, the genetic and exposure-history diversity represented was limited. Apart from blood, nothing was sampled; tissue repertoires likely differ.

This clone was counted a few times. Its antigen remains unknown. V shed 11 bases and J shed 0 bases, with 11 bases lying between them. The CDR3 covers 12 residues. Germline CDR1 and CDR2: SEHNR and FQNEAQ (reference sequence). The study drew all its donors from Caucasian adults living in Nashville, Tennessee. The CD4+ fraction was divided into a CD45RA+ naive subset and a CD45RA-negative memory subset. TCRdb's copy holds only in-frame clones and misses some; the assay was immunoSEQ multiplex PCR. The sample has millions of clones, around 90% seen once. What was sequenced was naive CD4+ T cells sorted from blood. Subset here: CD45RA+ positively selected. The V call is TRBV7-9, the J call TRBJ2-7; D is possibly TRBD1 (5 bases). This TCR was sampled from a man in his late teens or twenties in good health. CDR3 sequence (DNA): TGTGCCGGTTCGACAGACTCCTACGAGCAGTACTTC. Residues: CAGSTDSYEQYF. Looking up the rest from reference TRBV7-9 and TRBJ2-7 gives the full variable domain: DTGVSQNPRHKITKRGQNVTFRCDPISEHNRLYWYRQTLGQGPEFLTYFQNEAQLEKSRLLSDRFSAERPKGSFSTLEIQRTEQGDSAMYLCAGSTDSYEQYFGPGTRLTVT.